In this sample, the clone carrying this T cell receptor (beta chain) turned up once. The sample comes from a study of control samples from healthy donors and cancer patients. Profiling relied on immunoSEQ multiplex PCR, and the TCRdb table lists in-frame clones only, not all of them. In the table there are about 160,000 clones, 85% to 95% of which are singletons. The specimen sequenced was blood. The TCR comes from a woman aged 40 to 50 in good health.

The CDR3 loop reads CASSGDRDEKLFF. DNA for the CDR3: TGCGCCAGCAGCGGTGACAGGGATGAAAAACTGTTTTTT. This chain connects TRBV5-1 to TRBJ1-4; the match to TRBD1 covers 7 bases. V lost 4 bases and J lost 6; bases outside the gene matches: 3. This CDR3 region has 13 residues. CDR1 and CDR2 (germline): SGHRS, YFSETQ.